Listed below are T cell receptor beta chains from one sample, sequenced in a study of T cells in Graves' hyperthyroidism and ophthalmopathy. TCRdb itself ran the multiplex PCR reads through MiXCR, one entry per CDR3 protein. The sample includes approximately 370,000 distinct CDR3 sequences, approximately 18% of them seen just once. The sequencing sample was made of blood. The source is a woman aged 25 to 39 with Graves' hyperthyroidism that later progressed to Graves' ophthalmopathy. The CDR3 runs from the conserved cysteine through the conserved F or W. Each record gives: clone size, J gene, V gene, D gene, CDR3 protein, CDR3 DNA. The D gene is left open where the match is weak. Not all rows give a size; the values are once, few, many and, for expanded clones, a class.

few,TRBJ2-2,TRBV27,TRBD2,CASSLLIAGGTGELFF,TGTGCCAGCAGTTTACTAATAGCGGGAGGCACCGGGGAGCTGTTTTTT
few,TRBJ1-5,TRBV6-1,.,CASRPFQEASDQPQHF,TGTGCCAGCAGGCCTTTTCAGGAGGCATCCGATCAGCCCCAGCATTTT
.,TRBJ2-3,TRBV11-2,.,CASSSGGQRSSTDTQYF,TGTGCCAGCAGCTCGGGGGGACAGCGCTCTAGCACAGATACGCAGTATTTT
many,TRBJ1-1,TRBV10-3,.,CAISDLGATNTEAFF,TGTGCCATCAGTGATTTGGGGGCGACGAACACTGAAGCTTTCTTT
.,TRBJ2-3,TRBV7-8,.,CASSLFGGPIDTQYF,TGTGCCAGCAGCTTATTCGGGGGCCCCATCGATACGCAGTATTTT
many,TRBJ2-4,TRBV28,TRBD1,CASSLNTGVKNIQYF,TGTGCCAGCAGTTTAAATACAGGGGTAAAAAACATTCAGTACTTC
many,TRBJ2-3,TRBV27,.,CASSLLLQRGPDTQYF,TGTGCCAGCAGTTTATTACTCCAGAGGGGACCGGATACGCAGTATTTT
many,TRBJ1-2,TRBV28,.,CASSLYRRRHGYTF,TGTGCCAGCAGTTTATATCGGCGAAGGCATGGCTACACCTTC
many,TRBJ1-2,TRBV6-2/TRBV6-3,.,CASSYSMRTHYGYTF,TGTGCCAGCAGTTACTCGATGCGGACCCACTATGGCTACACCTTC
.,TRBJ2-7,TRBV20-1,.,CSARGERTPYEQYF,TGCAGTGCTAGAGGAGAACGGACCCCCTACGAGCAGTACTTC
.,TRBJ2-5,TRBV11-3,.,CASERIRETQYF,TGTGCCAGCGAGCGCATAAGAGAGACCCAGTACTTC